The 5 T cell receptor beta chains presented below share a single source sample, sequenced in a study of T-cell reconstitution after alpha-beta-depleted transplantation in children. TCRbeta library preparation incorporated unique molecular identifiers. TCRdb ran MiXCR on the PCR reads and lists one entry per CDR3 protein. In the table there are 300,000 to 400,000 distinct CDR3 sequences, over 20% of which are singletons. The starting material was PBMCs, mostly from graft donor cells, obtained 180 days after TCRalphabeta/CD19-depleted stem cell transplant. The receptors come from a male patient between 10 and 17 years old who had a stem cell transplant for acute lymphoblastic leukemia, so the T cells may come from the graft donor.

This clonotype was seen more than once but under ten times. This chain connects TRBV5-6 to TRBJ2-1; the D is unclear. Germline CDR1 reads SGHDT; CDR2 reads YYEEEE. The CDR3 contains 15 residues. V dropped 0 bases and J dropped 4 bases, with 11 bases sitting between them. The CDR3 sequence is CASSLELRLYNEQFF. The DNA for the CDR3 is TGTGCCAGCAGCTTGGAGTTAAGACTGTACAATGAGCAGTTCTTC. The full variable domain, in which reference TRBV5-6 and TRBJ2-1 provide the parts outside the CDR3, is DAGVTQSPTHLIKTRGQQVTLRCSPKSGHDTVSWYQQALGQGPQFIFQYYEEEERQRGNFPDRFSGHQFPNYSSELNVNALLLGDSALYLCASSLELRLYNEQFFGPGTRLTVL.

This clonotype was picked up many times. This sequence joins TRBV5-1 and TRBJ2-7; D gene uncertain. Per germline, CDR1 SGHRS and CDR2 YFSETQ. The germline V and J ends were trimmed by 0 bases and 2 bases, with 9 bases remaining between them. The CDR3 extends over 14 amino acids. Here the CDR3 DNA reads TGCGCCAGCAGCTTGGAGCGCGGAGCCTACGAGCAGTACTTC. It yields the protein CASSLERGAYEQYF. Together with reference TRBV5-1 and TRBJ2-7, the CDR3 gives the full variable domain: KAGVTQTPRYLIKTRGQQVTLSCSPISGHRSVSWYQQTPGQGLQFLFEYFSETQRNKGNFPGRFSGRQFSNSRSEMNVSTLELGDSALYLCASSLERGAYEQYFGPGTRLTVT.

The genes are TRBV19 and TRBJ1-5; no definite D call. Trimming removed 6 bases at V and 7 bases at J, with 10 bases between. This CDR3 comprises 12 residues. Germline V gene sequence: CDR1 LNHDA, CDR2 SQIVND (reference sequence). The CDR3 DNA reads as TGTGCCAGTAGGATCGGCGGGCAGCCCCAGCATTTT. Translated, it gives CASRIGGQPQHF.

The chain employs TRBV20-1 and TRBJ2-2, with 9 bases aligning to TRBD2. Germline V gene data show CDR1 as DFQATT and CDR2 as SNEGSKA (reference sequence). The CDR3 extends over 16 amino acids. With V trimmed by 4 bases and J by 2 bases, 8 bases remained unmatched. For the CDR3, the DNA is TGCAGTGCTACCCGGCCGGGACTAGCTAACACCGGGGAGCTGTTTTTT. Protein sequence: CSATRPGLANTGELFF.

The chain couples TRBV10-3 to TRBJ2-5; 9 nucleotides match TRBD1. The length of the CDR3 is 15 residues. Looked up from germline, CDR1 is ENHRY and CDR2 is SYGVKD. Trimming at V came to 7 bases and at J to 2 bases, leaving 8 bases not matched to a gene. This CDR3 is CAIKSTGGAQETQYF. The CDR3, as DNA: TGTGCCATCAAATCGACAGGGGGAGCACAAGAGACCCAGTACTTC.